These 23 T cell receptor beta chains came from one sample sequenced in a study of blood T cell repertoires in COVID-19 (TCRdb year 2020). The library was made by the immunoSEQ multiplex PCR assay. TCRdb retrieved this table from immuneACCESS and kept in-frame rearrangements only. Not all clones are present; in checked studies, unresolved V genes account for under half, and no reason is known for the remainder. In all, the sample holds about 180,000 clones, and approximately 85% of those were seen once. Of the sample, under 3.5% is held by the ten largest clones. The specimen was peripheral blood. Receptors originate from a man in his fifties or sixties with acute or convalescent COVID-19.

This chain links TRBV21-1 with TRBJ2-3; TRBD1, the table's D call, was not compared with the DNA. TRBV21-1 is described as a pseudogene. The CDR3 sequence is 13 residues long. CDR3 region: CASSKGQWDTQYF. In DNA form, the CDR3 reads TGTGCCAGCAGCAAAGGGCAGTGGGATACGCAGTATTTT.

V gene TRBV7-2 combines with J gene TRBJ2-5, with D possibly matching TRBD2 (5 bases). The CDR3 is 13 residues long. CDR1 SGHTA and CDR2 FQGNSA come from the germline V gene. Trimming pared 5 bases from V and 0 bases from J, leaving 7 bases between. The CDR3 nucleotides read TGTGCCAGCAGCGCGGACTACCAAGAGACCCAGTACTTC. Amino acid sequence: CASSADYQETQYF.

This sequence joins TRBV10-3 and TRBJ1-2; unclear D gene. This CDR3 comprises 15 residues. Trimming removed 0 bases at V and 7 bases at J, with 15 bases between. CDR1 and CDR2 from the germline V gene are ENHRY and SYGVKD. DNA of the CDR3: TGTGCCATCAGTGAGTCCGAGGCCCCGGGAGGTGGCTACACCTTC. Translating it yields CAISESEAPGGGYTF.

The rearrangement links TRBV4-2 to TRBJ2-2, with TRBD1 identical over 7 bases. CDR3 length: 15 residues. Germline-derived CDR1 and CDR2 are LGHNA and YNFKEQ. Losses at the gene ends were 0 bases for V and 4 bases for J; bases not matched to a gene: 2. The CDR3 DNA reads as TGTGCCAGCAGCCAAGATTCAGGGGGCACCGGGGAGCTGTTTTTT. This translates into CASSQDSGGTGELFF.

This chain uses TRBV4-3 with TRBJ2-7; 9 bases line up with TRBD2. Germline V gene lookup returns CDR1 LGHNA and CDR2 YSLEER. The V segment lost 4 bases and the J segment 3 bases; nucleotides outside the gene matches: 7. The CDR3 extends over 15 amino acids. The CDR3, as DNA: TGCGCCAGCAGCCGTCAAATGACTAGCGGCTACGAGCAGTACTTC. Protein product: CASSRQMTSGYEQYF.

The chain couples TRBV28 to TRBJ2-3; TRBD2 is a possible D gene (6 bases). The CDR3 runs 15 residues. Trimming took 3 bases from V and 1 from J, leaving 11 bases between them. Per germline, CDR1 MDHEN and CDR2 SYDVKM. CDR3 residues: CASSLEGGGTDTQYF. CDR3 DNA sequence: TGTGCCAGCAGTTTGGAGGGTGGGGGCACAGATACGCAGTATTTT.

This clone has just one count. The rearrangement links TRBV19 to TRBJ1-4; no clear D gene. Germline CDR1 and CDR2: LNHDA and SQIVND (reference sequence). V was trimmed by 6 bases and J by 13 bases, leaving 12 bases between them. The CDR3 is 11 amino acids. The CDR3 DNA reads TGTGCCAGTAGCCTAGAAAGACGACTGTTTTTT. It codes for CASSLERRLFF.

The chain is built from TRBV7-8 and TRBJ2-3; 10 nucleotides line up with TRBD2. The trim removed 1 base at V and 0 bases at J, leaving 1 base unmatched. CDR3 length: 16 amino acids. Germline-derived CDR1 and CDR2 are SGHVS and FQNEAQ. The CDR3 is CASSLVTSGSTDTQYF. The CDR3 DNA follows: TGTGCCAGCAGCTTAGTGACTAGCGGGAGCACAGATACGCAGTATTTT.

The chain links TRBV7-2 to TRBJ1-2; weak D call: TRBD1 (5 bases). The germline CDR1 and CDR2 sequences are SGHTA and FQGNSA. The CDR3 has 13 residues. Deletions cut 5 bases from V and 8 bases from J, with 15 bases between. The CDR3 DNA reads TGTGCCAGCAGCGAAAGCAGGGTTGACGGCTACACCTTC. This encodes CASSESRVDGYTF. The whole variable domain, filled in from reference TRBV7-2 and TRBJ1-2, reads GAGVSQSPSNKVTEKGKDVELRCDPISGHTALYWYRQSLGQGLEFLIYFQGNSAPDKSGLPSDRFSAERTGGSVSTLTIQRTQQEDSAVYLCASSESRVDGYTFGSGTRLTVV.

The chain combines TRBV20-1 with TRBJ2-7; TRBD1 aligns across 9 bases. The V segment lost 3 bases and the J segment 5 bases; nucleotides outside the gene matches: 5. Germline values: CDR1 DFQATT, CDR2 SNEGSKA (reference sequence). The CDR3 has 13 amino acids. CDR3 residues: CSASLDRGHEQYF. In nucleotides, the CDR3 is TGCAGTGCTAGTCTGGACAGGGGCCACGAGCAGTACTTC.

The J gene is TRBJ2-5, the V gene TRBV5-6, with 7 positions matching TRBD2. The V and J ends lost 4 bases and 6 bases, in that order; junction bases with no gene match: 15. Germline loops: CDR1 SGHDT, CDR2 YYEEEE. The CDR3 has 16 residues. DNA for the CDR3: TGTGCCAGCAGCCGACTGGAAACTAGCGTCCGGAAGACCCAGTACTTC. Protein sequence: CASSRLETSVRKTQYF.

This chain links TRBV19 with TRBJ1-1; tentative D call: TRBD1 (5 bases). From germline, CDR1 is LNHDA and CDR2 SQIVND (reference sequence). Trimming stripped 3 bases from V and 5 bases from J, with 13 bases between. The length of the CDR3 is 14 residues. CDR3 DNA: TGTGCCAGTAGTATGGAGGGGAGAGGGACTGAAGCTTTCTTT. It encodes CASSMEGRGTEAFF.

The chain uses TRBV19 and TRBJ2-1; TRBD2 is a possible D gene (6 bases). Trimming shortened V by 5 bases and J by 1 base, and 9 bases separated the two germline ends. The germline gives CDR1 LNHDA, CDR2 SQIVND (reference sequence). This CDR3 region has 14 residues. The DNA for the CDR3 is TGTGCCAGTAGTCGGAGCGGGTCCTACAATGAGCAGTTCTTC. It is translated as CASSRSGSYNEQFF.

V usage is TRBV29-1 and J usage is TRBJ2-7; perhaps TRBD2 as D (6 bases). Between the trimmed V and J ends, which lost 5 bases and 6 bases, there was a span of 17 bases. The CDR3 runs 13 residues. The V gene's germline CDR1 is SQVTM and CDR2 ANQGSEA. The CDR3 protein is CSVQPGPGGEQYF. DNA for the CDR3: TGCAGCGTTCAACCCGGGCCCGGGGGCGAGCAGTACTTC.

The chain uses TRBV6-6 and TRBJ1-1, with TRBD1 as a possible D gene (6 bases). V shed 8 bases and J shed 2 bases, with 9 bases lying between them. Per the germline V gene, CDR1 is MNHNY and CDR2 is SVGAGI (reference sequence). The CDR3 runs 12 residues. The CDR3 DNA sequence: TGTGCCAGCCGGACAGCCAACACTGAAGCTTTCTTT. Protein: CASRTANTEAFF.

The V and J genes are TRBV6-5 and TRBJ1-6, with D perhaps TRBD1 (6 bases). Germline V gene lookup returns CDR1 MNHEY and CDR2 SVGAGI. The length of the CDR3 is 15 residues. The V end was cut by 4 bases, the J end by 8 bases, with 15 bases between. The CDR3 DNA reads TGTGCCAGCAGTTCAGGACAGAGGGCGGATTCACCCCTCCACTTT. The encoded protein is CASSSGQRADSPLHF.

V usage is TRBV6-5 and J usage is TRBJ1-1; D perhaps matches TRBD1 (6 bases). Germline-derived CDR1 and CDR2 are MNHEY and SVGAGI. The CDR3 contains 15 residues. Trimming pared 8 bases from V and 0 bases from J, leaving 16 bases between. CDR3 sequence reads: CASYQGTSMNTEAFF. Here the CDR3 DNA reads TGTGCCAGCTACCAGGGGACATCAATGAACACTGAAGCTTTCTTT.

As to this clone: In the same sample, other DNA sequences code for this CDR3. The CDR3 nucleotides read TGTGCCAGCTCACCTCGGACAGGGATCTACGAGCAGTACTTC. It specifies CASSPRTGIYEQYF. The chain combines TRBV18 with TRBJ2-7, with 8 nucleotides matching TRBD1. V was clipped by 3 bases and J by 3 bases; unmatched bases: 4. The V gene's germline CDR1 is KGHSH and CDR2 LQKENI. This CDR3 has 14 residues.

This chain joins TRBV12-5 and TRBJ2-1, with a possible D match to TRBD2 (5 bases). Trimming took off 1 base at V and 6 bases at J, with 7 bases between the two ends. The germline V gene encodes CDR1 LGHNT and CDR2 FRNRAP. CDR3 length equals 13 residues. In DNA form, the CDR3 reads TGTGCTAGTGGTTTGGAAACTAGCAATGAGCAGTTCTTC. This gives the protein CASGLETSNEQFF.

V gene TRBV5-1 combines with J gene TRBJ2-7; 7 bases fit TRBD2. The CDR3 loop spans 14 amino acids. The junction had 6 bases not matched to a gene; V was cut back by 5 bases and J by 1 base. CDR1 is SGHRS and CDR2 is YFSETQ in the germline V gene. The CDR3 loop reads CASRGSGLSYEQYF. The CDR3 region has the DNA TGCGCCAGCAGAGGTAGCGGGCTTTCCTACGAGCAGTACTTC.

The chain is built from TRBV19 and TRBJ1-6; D perhaps matches TRBD1 (5 bases). This CDR3 contains 14 residues. Germline V lookup: CDR1 LNHDA, CDR2 SQIVND (reference sequence). The V gene lost 10 bases and the J gene lost 5 bases, with 15 bases spanning the gap. CDR3 DNA sequence: TGTGCCACATGCCGGGGGGGAGATAATTCACCCCTCCACTTT. It encodes CATCRGGDNSPLHF.

This clone turned up a few times. V and J are TRBV29-1 and TRBJ2-7; 7 bases are shared with TRBD1. This CDR3 has 15 amino acids. Germline values: CDR1 SQVTM, CDR2 ANQGSEA. With 6 bases clipped from V and 0 bases from J, the junction kept 11 bases outside the gene matches. CDR3 loop: CSVDRVGGTSYEQYF. In DNA, the CDR3 is TGCAGCGTAGACAGGGTTGGCGGAACCTCCTACGAGCAGTACTTC.

The chain is built from TRBV28 and TRBJ1-4; perhaps TRBD1 as D (5 bases). The CDR3 extends over 14 amino acids. V lost 5 bases and J 2 bases, leaving 9 bases between the germline ends. The V gene's germline CDR1 is MDHEN and CDR2 SYDVKM. Written as DNA, the CDR3 is TGTGCCAGCAGTGCGGGGGGGACTAATGAAAAACTGTTTTTT. Its translation is CASSAGGTNEKLFF.